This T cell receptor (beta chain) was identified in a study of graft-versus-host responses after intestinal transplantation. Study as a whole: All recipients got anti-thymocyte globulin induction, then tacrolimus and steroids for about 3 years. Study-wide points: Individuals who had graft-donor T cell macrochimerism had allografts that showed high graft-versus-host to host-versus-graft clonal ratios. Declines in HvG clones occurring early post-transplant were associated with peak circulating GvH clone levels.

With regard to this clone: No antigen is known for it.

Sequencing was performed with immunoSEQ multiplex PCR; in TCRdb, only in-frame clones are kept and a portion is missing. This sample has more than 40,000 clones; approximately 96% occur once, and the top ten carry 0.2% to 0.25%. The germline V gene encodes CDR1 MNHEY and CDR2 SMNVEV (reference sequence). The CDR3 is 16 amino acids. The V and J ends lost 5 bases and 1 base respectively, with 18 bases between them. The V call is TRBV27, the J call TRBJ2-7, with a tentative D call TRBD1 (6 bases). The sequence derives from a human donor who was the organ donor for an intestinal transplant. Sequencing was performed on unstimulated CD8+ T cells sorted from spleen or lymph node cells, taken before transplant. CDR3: CASSPSEGEFSYEQYF. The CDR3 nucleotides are TGTGCCAGCAGTCCCAGTGAGGGGGAATTTTCCTACGAGCAGTACTTC.